Here is one T cell receptor (beta chain) with its context. The sample comes from a study of cytomegalovirus exposure and HLA in healthy donors. This PCR relied on a set of 60 Vbeta primers and 13 Jbeta primers. Profiling relied on immunoSEQ multiplex PCR, and the TCRdb table lists in-frame clones only, not all of them. Counted here are more than 85,000 clones, 70% to 85% occurring once; the ten biggest clones make up roughly 1.2%. The CDR3 loop spans 15 amino acids. Germline trimming cut 4 bases from V and 4 bases from J; bases unmatched to any gene: 7. Germline assignment: CDR1 MGHRA and CDR2 YSYEKL.

The chain recombines TRBV4-1 with TRBJ2-3; the match to TRBD2 covers 8 bases. This receptor was taken from a woman between 18 and 29 years old in good health and CMV-seronegative. The sequencing input was PBMCs. The CDR3 loop is CASSPRAGVADTQYF. As DNA, the CDR3 is TGCGCCAGCAGCCCTCGAGCGGGAGTGGCAGATACGCAGTATTTT.